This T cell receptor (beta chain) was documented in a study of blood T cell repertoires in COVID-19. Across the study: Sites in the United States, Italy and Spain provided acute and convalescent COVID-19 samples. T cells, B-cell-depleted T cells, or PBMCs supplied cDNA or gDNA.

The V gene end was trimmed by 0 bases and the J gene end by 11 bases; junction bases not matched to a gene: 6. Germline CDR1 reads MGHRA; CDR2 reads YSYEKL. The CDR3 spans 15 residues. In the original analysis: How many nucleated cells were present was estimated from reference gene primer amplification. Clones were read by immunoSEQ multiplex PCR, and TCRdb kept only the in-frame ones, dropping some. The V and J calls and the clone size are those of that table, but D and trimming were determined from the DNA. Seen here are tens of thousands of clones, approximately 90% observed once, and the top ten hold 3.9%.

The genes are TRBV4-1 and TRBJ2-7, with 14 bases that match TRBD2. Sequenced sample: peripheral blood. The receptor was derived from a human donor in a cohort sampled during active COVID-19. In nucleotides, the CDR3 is TGCGCCAGCAGCCAAGAATCGGGACTAGCGGGAGAGGAGTACTTC. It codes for CASSQESGLAGEEYF.